One and the same sample provided the 18 T cell receptor beta chains below, sequenced in a study of beta chain features in type 1 diabetes. As every portion of the isolated RNA was reverse transcribed, the sequencing read expressed TCRB transcripts. Generated by immunoSEQ multiplex PCR, the TCRdb table keeps only in-frame clones and is missing some. The data show around 320,000 clones, with 12% to 15% seen just once and over 5.5% held by the top ten. The specimen sequenced was central memory CD4+ T cells from blood. These receptors were collected from a young man in good health.

The chain recombines TRBV29-1 with TRBJ1-2; TRBD1 agrees at 9 bases. The V gene's germline CDR1 is SQVTM and CDR2 ANQGSEA. J gave up 6 bases and V 6 bases, and 11 bases lay outside the gene matches. The CDR3 sequence is 14 residues long. The CDR3 reads CSVRALGQGHGYTF. For the CDR3, the DNA is TGCAGCGTCCGAGCGCTGGGACAGGGACATGGCTACACCTTC. Using reference TRBV29-1 and TRBJ1-2 for the parts outside the CDR3, the full variable domain is SAVISQKPSRDICQRGTSLTIQCQVDSQVTMMFWYRQQPGQSLTLIATANQGSEATYESGFVIDKFPISRPNLTFSTLTVSNMSPEDSSIYLCSVRALGQGHGYTFGSGTRLTVV.

This clone was picked up a small number of times. The chain recombines TRBV5-4 with TRBJ1-2; D is undetermined. From germline, CDR1 is SGHNT and CDR2 YYREEE (reference sequence). The CDR3 loop spans 13 amino acids. The V gene lost 0 bases and the J gene lost 4 bases, with 7 bases spanning the gap. The CDR3 region is CASSLDGSYGYTF. The CDR3 nucleotides read TGTGCCAGCAGCTTGGACGGATCCTATGGCTACACCTTC.

This clone was counted only a few times. The chain combines TRBV19 with TRBJ2-1, with 9 bases that match TRBD2. Germline assignment: CDR1 LNHDA and CDR2 SQIVND (reference sequence). There are 11 residues in the CDR3. The V segment lost 11 bases and the J segment 10 bases; nucleotides outside the gene matches: 6. The CDR3 bases are TGTGCCTCAGTAGCGGGAGTAGAGCAGTTCTTC. Translation gives CASVAGVEQFF.

This clone was observed a handful of times. The J gene is TRBJ2-1, the V gene TRBV11-3; D gene uncertain. The length of the CDR3 is 14 residues. Germline V gene lookup returns CDR1 SGHNT and CDR2 YENEEA. Trimming removed 1 base from V and 2 bases from J, with 6 bases in between. The chain's CDR3 is CASSLGGAYNEQFF. In DNA form, the CDR3 reads TGTGCCAGCAGCTTAGGTGGCGCCTACAATGAGCAGTTCTTC.

The chain recombines TRBV9 with TRBJ2-2, with D possibly being TRBD2 (5 bases). This CDR3 spans 15 amino acids. The V and J ends lost 4 bases and 5 bases respectively, with 15 bases between them. Germline V gene lookup returns CDR1 SGDLS and CDR2 YYNGEE. The CDR3 protein is CASSLSTTKTGELFF. DNA for the CDR3: TGTGCCAGCAGCCTCTCCACGACTAAGACCGGGGAGCTGTTTTTT.

This chain links TRBV19 with TRBJ2-1, with 11 nucleotides matching TRBD2. The CDR3 runs 16 residues. Germline CDR1 reads LNHDA; CDR2 reads SQIVND (reference sequence). Losses at the gene ends were 6 bases for V and 9 bases for J; bases not matched to a gene: 13. This CDR3 reads CASSGTTSGRGIEQFF. The CDR3 DNA is TGTGCCAGTAGCGGAACAACTAGCGGGAGAGGTATTGAGCAGTTCTTC.

This chain connects TRBV7-9 to TRBJ2-5; D gene uncertain. With the DNA end fitting TRBJ2-7 better, the J assignment may be wrong. Germline V gene data show CDR1 as SEHNR and CDR2 as FQNEAQ (reference sequence). This CDR3 has 12 residues. The CDR3 sequence: CASSFRLYEQYF. In nucleotides, the CDR3 is TGTGCCAGCAGCTTTAGGTTATACGAGCAGTACTTC.

The table lists this clone with a few counts. CDR3 bases: TGTGCTAGTGGTTTGGACAATTACAATGAGCAGTTCTTC. Translation: CASGLDNYNEQFF. V is TRBV12-5 and J is TRBJ2-1, with D unclear. CDR1 and CDR2 from the germline V gene are LGHNT and FRNRAP. V was clipped by 1 base and J by 4 bases, with 5 bases between them. The CDR3 has 13 amino acids.

The chain has TRBV6-5 and TRBJ1-4; D may be TRBD1 (5 bases). V lost 8 bases and J 5 bases, leaving 12 bases between the germline ends. Looked up from germline, CDR1 is MNHEY and CDR2 is SVGAGI. This CDR3 has 13 residues. CDR3 amino acids: CASSRDGNEKLFF. CDR3 nucleotides: TGTGCCAGCTCCCGGGACGGGAATGAAAAACTGTTTTTT.

The V call is TRBV19, the J call TRBJ1-1; weak D call: TRBD1 (6 bases). The CDR3 is made up of 13 amino acids. The germline V gene encodes CDR1 LNHDA and CDR2 SQIVND (reference sequence). Trimming took 4 bases from V and 8 from J, leaving 14 bases between them. CDR3 bases: TGTGCCAGTAGTAGGGGGGGCGTTCGGGAAGCTTTCTTT. It is translated as CASSRGGVREAFF.

In this sample, this clone turned up a few times. The chain recombines TRBV7-2 with TRBJ1-6; no definite D call. The V end lost 0 bases, the J end lost 6 bases, and 9 bases lay between the germline ends. This CDR3 comprises 15 residues. Germline CDR1 and CDR2: SGHTA and FQGNSA. CDR3 residues: CASSLAGSGNSPLHF. Written as DNA, the CDR3 is TGTGCCAGCAGCTTAGCAGGGAGTGGTAATTCACCCCTCCACTTT. Using reference TRBV7-2 and TRBJ1-6 for the parts outside the CDR3, the full variable domain is GAGVSQSPSNKVTEKGKDVELRCDPISGHTALYWYRQSLGQGLEFLIYFQGNSAPDKSGLPSDRFSAERTGGSVSTLTIQRTQQEDSAVYLCASSLAGSGNSPLHFGNGTRLTVT.

This clone occurred a few times. The chain is built from TRBV5-1 and TRBJ2-1; 7 bases fit TRBD1. Per the germline V gene, CDR1 is SGHRS and CDR2 is YFSETQ. The CDR3 runs 15 residues. V was clipped by 4 bases and J by 0 bases; unmatched bases: 4. The chain's CDR3 is CASSMGQISYNEQFF. DNA for the CDR3: TGCGCCAGCAGCATGGGACAGATCTCCTACAATGAGCAGTTCTTC.

V is TRBV6-1 and J is TRBJ2-7, with a weak D call TRBD1 (7 bases). Germline CDR1 and CDR2: MNHNS and SASEGT. CDR3 length equals 13 residues. Trimming removed 5 bases at V and 4 bases at J, with 12 bases between. The CDR3 DNA is TGTGCCAGCAGTCCAGGGGGGAGATACGAGCAGTACGTC. It translates to CASSPGGRYEQYV.

Comment on this clone: Different DNA sequences within this sample yield the same CDR3. This chain links TRBV2 with TRBJ1-1; the D is unclear. CDR1 and CDR2 from the germline V gene are SNHLY and FYNNEI. The CDR3 covers 13 residues. Trimming stripped 6 bases from V and 1 base from J, with 9 bases between. In DNA form, the CDR3 reads TGTGCCAGCAGGCCAGGCCCGAACACTGAAGCTTTCTTT. It specifies CASRPGPNTEAFF.

This clone has more than one count but fewer than ten. The chain uses TRBV7-6 and TRBJ2-3, with a tentative D call TRBD1 (5 bases). V dropped 8 bases and J dropped 4 bases, with 7 bases sitting between them. The CDR3 covers 11 residues. Per the germline V gene, CDR1 is SGHVS and CDR2 is FNYEAQ. The CDR3 DNA is TGTGCCAGCCAAGGGGCAGATACGCAGTATTTT. This sequence encodes CASQGADTQYF.

J is TRBJ2-4 and V is TRBV6-6; TRBD1 might be the D (5 bases). The V gene lost 7 bases and the J gene lost 0 bases, with 16 bases spanning the gap. The CDR3 loop spans 16 amino acids. Germline loops: CDR1 MNHNY, CDR2 SVGAGI (reference sequence). For the CDR3, the DNA is TGTGCCAGCACCTTAAGGGGAACAATAGCCAAAAACATTCAGTACTTC. This codes for CASTLRGTIAKNIQYF.

This clone was found a few times. The chain links TRBV6-1 to TRBJ1-5; D is unresolved. Germline V lookup: CDR1 MNHNS, CDR2 SASEGT. The V and J ends lost 2 bases and 3 bases respectively, with 5 bases between them. The CDR3 consists of 13 residues. DNA for the CDR3: TGTGCCAGCAGTGAAAGGATCAATCAGCCCCAGCATTTT. Translating it yields CASSERINQPQHF.

A few counts support this clone. The chain combines TRBV4-3 with TRBJ2-2; D call uncertain. CDR1 is LGHNA and CDR2 is YSLEER in the germline V gene. The CDR3 contains 17 residues. V was pared by 1 base and J by 0 bases, with 12 bases between. The CDR3 coding sequence is TGCGCCAGCAGCCAAGGGGCAAGCATTGCGAACACCGGGGAGCTGTTTTTT. Its protein is CASSQGASIANTGELFF.